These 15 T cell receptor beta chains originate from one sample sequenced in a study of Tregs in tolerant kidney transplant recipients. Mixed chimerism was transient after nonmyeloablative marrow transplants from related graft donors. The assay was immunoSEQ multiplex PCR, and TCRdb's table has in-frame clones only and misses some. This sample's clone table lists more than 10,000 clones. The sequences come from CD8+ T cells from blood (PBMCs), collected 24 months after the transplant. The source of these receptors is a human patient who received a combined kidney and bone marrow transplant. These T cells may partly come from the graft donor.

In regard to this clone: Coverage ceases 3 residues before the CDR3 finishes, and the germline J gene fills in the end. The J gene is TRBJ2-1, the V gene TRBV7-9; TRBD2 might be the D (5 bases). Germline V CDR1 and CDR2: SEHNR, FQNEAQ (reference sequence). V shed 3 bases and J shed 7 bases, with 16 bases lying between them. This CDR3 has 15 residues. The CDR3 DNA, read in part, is TGTGCCAGCAGCTTTCCGGCGGAGGTAAGGAATGAG. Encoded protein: CASSFPAEVRNE. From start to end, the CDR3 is CASSFPAEVRNEQFF.

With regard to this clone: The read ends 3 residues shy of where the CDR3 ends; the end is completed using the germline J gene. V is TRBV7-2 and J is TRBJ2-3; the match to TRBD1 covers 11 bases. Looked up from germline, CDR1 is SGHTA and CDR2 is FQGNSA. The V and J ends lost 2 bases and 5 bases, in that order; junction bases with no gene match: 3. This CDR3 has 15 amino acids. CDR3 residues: CASSLWDRGRDTQYF. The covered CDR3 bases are TGTGCCAGCAGCTTATGGGACAGGGGGAGAGATACG.

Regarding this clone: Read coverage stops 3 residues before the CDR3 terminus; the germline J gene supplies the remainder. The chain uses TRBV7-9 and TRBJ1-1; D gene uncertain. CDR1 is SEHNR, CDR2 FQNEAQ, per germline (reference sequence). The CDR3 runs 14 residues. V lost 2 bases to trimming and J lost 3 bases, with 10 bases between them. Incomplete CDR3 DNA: TGTGCCAGCAGCTTAAACCCGGGGTACACTGAA. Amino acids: CASSLNPGYTE. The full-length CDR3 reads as CASSLNPGYTEAFF.

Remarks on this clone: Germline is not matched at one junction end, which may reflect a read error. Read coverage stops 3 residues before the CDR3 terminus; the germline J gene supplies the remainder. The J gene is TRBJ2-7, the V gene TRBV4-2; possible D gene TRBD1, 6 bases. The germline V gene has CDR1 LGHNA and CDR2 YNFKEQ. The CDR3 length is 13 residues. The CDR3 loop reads CASSQVGGDEQYF. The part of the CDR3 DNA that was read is TGCGCCAGCAGCCAAGTTGGGGGCGACGAG.

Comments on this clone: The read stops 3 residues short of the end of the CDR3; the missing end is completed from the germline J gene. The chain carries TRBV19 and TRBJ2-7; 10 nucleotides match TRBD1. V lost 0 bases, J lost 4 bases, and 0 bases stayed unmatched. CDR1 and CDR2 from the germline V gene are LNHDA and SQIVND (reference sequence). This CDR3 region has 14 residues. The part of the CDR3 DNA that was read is TGTGCCAGTAGTATAGAGGGACAGGGGTACGAG. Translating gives CASSIEGQGYE. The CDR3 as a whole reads CASSIEGQGYEQYF. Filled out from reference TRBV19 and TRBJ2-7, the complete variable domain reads DGGITQSPKYLFRKEGQNVTLSCEQNLNHDAMYWYRQDPGQGLRLIYYSQIVNDFQKGDIAEGYSVSREKKESFPLTVTSAQKNPTAFYLCASSIEGQGYEQYFGPGTRLTVT.

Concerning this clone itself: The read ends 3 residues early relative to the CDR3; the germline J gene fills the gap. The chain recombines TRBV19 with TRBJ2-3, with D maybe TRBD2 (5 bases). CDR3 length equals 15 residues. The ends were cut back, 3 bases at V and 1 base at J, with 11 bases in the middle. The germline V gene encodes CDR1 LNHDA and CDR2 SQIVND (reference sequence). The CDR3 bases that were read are TGTGCCAGTAGTATTTCGGACTCCGGCACAGATACG. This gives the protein CASSISDSGTDT. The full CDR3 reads CASSISDSGTDTQYF.

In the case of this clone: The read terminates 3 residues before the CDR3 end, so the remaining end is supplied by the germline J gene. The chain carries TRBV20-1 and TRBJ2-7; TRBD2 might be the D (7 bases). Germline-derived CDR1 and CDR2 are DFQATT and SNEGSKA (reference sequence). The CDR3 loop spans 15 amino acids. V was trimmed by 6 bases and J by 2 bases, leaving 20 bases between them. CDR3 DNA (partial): TGCAGTGCCCGACGCCCCGAGGGGGGGACCTACGAG. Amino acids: CSARRPEGGTYE. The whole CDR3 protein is CSARRPEGGTYEQYF.

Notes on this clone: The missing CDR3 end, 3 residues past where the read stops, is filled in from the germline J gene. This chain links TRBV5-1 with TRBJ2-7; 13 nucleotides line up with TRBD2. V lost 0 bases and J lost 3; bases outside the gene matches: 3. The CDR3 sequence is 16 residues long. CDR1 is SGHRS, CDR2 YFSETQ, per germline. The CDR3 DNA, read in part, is TGCGCCAGCAGCTTGGGACTAGCGGGAGGTCTCTACGAG. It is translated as CASSLGLAGGLYE. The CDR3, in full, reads CASSLGLAGGLYEQYF. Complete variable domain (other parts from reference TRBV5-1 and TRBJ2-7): KAGVTQTPRYLIKTRGQQVTLSCSPISGHRSVSWYQQTPGQGLQFLFEYFSETQRNKGNFPGRFSGRQFSNSRSEMNVSTLELGDSALYLCASSLGLAGGLYEQYFGPGTRLTVT.

Partial CDR3 DNA: TGTGCCAGCAGTTACGCCTGGGACAGGGGGCGTGTCTACGAG. Its protein is CASSYAWDRGRVYE. The whole CDR3 is CASSYAWDRGRVYEQYF. This sequence joins TRBV6-2 or TRBV6-3 and TRBJ2-7, with 12 bases matching TRBD1. The DNA ends 3 residues before the CDR3 does, and the rest of the CDR3 is filled in from the germline J gene. In germline, CDR1 is MNHEY, CDR2 SVGEGT. The CDR3 loop spans 17 amino acids. V was pared by 2 bases and J by 3 bases, with 8 bases of the junction left unmatched.

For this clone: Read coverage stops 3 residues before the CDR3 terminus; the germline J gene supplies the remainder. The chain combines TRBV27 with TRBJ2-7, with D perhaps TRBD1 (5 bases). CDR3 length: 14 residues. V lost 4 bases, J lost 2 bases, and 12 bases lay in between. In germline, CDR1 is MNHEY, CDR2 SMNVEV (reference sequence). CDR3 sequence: CASSWTARAYEQYF. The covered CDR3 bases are TGTGCCAGCAGTTGGACCGCCAGGGCCTACGAG.

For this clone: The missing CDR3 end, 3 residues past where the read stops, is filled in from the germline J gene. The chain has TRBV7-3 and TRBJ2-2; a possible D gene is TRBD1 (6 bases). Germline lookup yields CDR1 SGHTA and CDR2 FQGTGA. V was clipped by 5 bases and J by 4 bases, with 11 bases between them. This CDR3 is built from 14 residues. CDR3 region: CASSPGQPTGELFF. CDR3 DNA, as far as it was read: TGTGCCAGCAGCCCCGGACAGCCCACCGGGGAG.

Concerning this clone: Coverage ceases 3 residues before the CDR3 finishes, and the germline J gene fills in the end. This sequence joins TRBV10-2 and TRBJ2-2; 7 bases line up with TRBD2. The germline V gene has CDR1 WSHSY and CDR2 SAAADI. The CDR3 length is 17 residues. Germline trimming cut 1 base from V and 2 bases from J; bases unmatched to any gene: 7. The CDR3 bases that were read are TGCGCCAGCAGTGAGTGGCTAGCGGTACCTAACACCGGGGAG. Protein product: CASSEWLAVPNTGE. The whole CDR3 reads CASSEWLAVPNTGELFF.

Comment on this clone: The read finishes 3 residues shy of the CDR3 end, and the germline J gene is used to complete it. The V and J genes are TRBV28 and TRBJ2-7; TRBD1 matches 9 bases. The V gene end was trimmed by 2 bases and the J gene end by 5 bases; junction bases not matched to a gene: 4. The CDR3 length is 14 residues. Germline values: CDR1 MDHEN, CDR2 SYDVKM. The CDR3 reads CASSLTGGLDEQYF. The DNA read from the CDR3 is TGTGCCAGCAGTTTAACAGGGGGCCTTGACGAG.

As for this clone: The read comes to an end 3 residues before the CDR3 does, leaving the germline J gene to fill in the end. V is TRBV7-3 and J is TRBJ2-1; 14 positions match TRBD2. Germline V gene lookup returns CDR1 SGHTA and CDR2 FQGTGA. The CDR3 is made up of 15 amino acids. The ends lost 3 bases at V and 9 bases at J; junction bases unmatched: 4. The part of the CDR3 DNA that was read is TGTGCCAGCAGCTTGGGACTAGCGGGAGAAGCTGAG. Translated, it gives CASSLGLAGEAE. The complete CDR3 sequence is CASSLGLAGEAEQFF. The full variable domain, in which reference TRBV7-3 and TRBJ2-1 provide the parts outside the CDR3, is GAGVSQTPSNKVTEKGKYVELRCDPISGHTALYWYRQSLGQGPEFLIYFQGTGAADDSGLPNDRFFAVRPEGSVSTLKIQRTERGDSAVYLCASSLGLAGEAEQFFGPGTRLTVL.

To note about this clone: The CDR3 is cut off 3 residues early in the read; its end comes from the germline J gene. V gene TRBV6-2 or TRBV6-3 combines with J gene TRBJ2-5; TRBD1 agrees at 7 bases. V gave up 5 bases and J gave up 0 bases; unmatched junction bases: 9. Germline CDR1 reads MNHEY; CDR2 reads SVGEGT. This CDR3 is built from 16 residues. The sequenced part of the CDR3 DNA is TGTGCCAGCAGTGTGCTCCGGGACAGCTACCAAGAGACC. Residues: CASSVLRDSYQET. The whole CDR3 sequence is CASSVLRDSYQETQYF.